One and the same sample provided the 5 T cell receptor beta chains below, sequenced in a study of shared clonotypes between healthy human individuals. The data were produced by immunoSEQ multiplex PCR, yet TCRdb's version contains in-frame clones alone and is incomplete. This table holds more than 2,000,000 clones, around 90% found once. Specimen: naive CD4+ T cells sorted from blood. The subset: CD45RA+ positively selected. Receptors originate from a man in his late teens or twenties in good health.

The CDR3 sequence is CAWSYGSGANVLTF. CDR3 nucleotide sequence: TGTGCCTGGAGTTATGGCTCTGGGGCCAACGTCCTGACTTTC. The V and J genes are TRBV30 and TRBJ2-6; no clear D. Germline loops: CDR1 GTSNPN, CDR2 SVGIG (reference sequence). CDR3 length equals 14 residues. Trimming cost V 2 bases and J 0 bases, with 5 bases left between them.

The rearrangement uses TRBV7-2 and TRBJ1-1; 9 bases are shared with TRBD1. The CDR3 sequence is 13 residues long. Trimming cost V 5 bases and J 10 bases; bases outside gene matches: 8. The germline V gene encodes CDR1 SGHTA and CDR2 FQGNSA. The CDR3 DNA reads TGTGCCAGCAGCACAGGGGGCCAGGCAGGAGCTTTCTTT. Translation: CASSTGGQAGAFF. Filled out from reference TRBV7-2 and TRBJ1-1, the complete variable domain reads GAGVSQSPSNKVTEKGKDVELRCDPISGHTALYWYRQSLGQGLEFLIYFQGNSAPDKSGLPSDRFSAERTGGSVSTLTIQRTQQEDSAVYLCASSTGGQAGAFFGQGTRLTVV.

In its sample, this clone was seen once. V is TRBV25-1 and J is TRBJ2-2; 7 nucleotides match TRBD1. The CDR3 runs 17 residues. The V gene's germline CDR1 is MGHDK and CDR2 SYGVNS. V was pared by 2 bases and J by 0 bases, with 6 bases of the junction left unmatched. The CDR3 loop is CASSEVVGGANTGELFF. The CDR3 bases are TGTGCCAGCAGTGAAGTGGTAGGGGGCGCGAACACCGGGGAGCTGTTTTTT. Variable domain in full (rest from reference TRBV25-1 and TRBJ2-2): EADIYQTPRYLVIGTGKKITLECSQTMGHDKMYWYQQDPGMELHLIHYSYGVNSTEKGDLSSESTVSRIRTEHFPLTLESARPSHTSQYLCASSEVVGGANTGELFFGEGSRLTVL.

This clone was seen only once. The J gene is TRBJ2-7, the V gene TRBV6-6, with 7 positions matching TRBD1. The J segment lost 4 bases and the V segment lost 5 bases, leaving 8 bases of the junction unmatched. Germline CDR1 is MNHNY and CDR2 is SVGAGI (reference sequence). This CDR3 has 14 residues. This CDR3 is CASSTTDRLYEQYF. CDR3 coding DNA: TGTGCCAGCAGTACCACGGACAGGTTATACGAGCAGTACTTC.

This clone has just one count. The rearrangement links TRBV5-6 to TRBJ2-2, with D possibly being TRBD2 (6 bases). Germline assignment: CDR1 SGHDT and CDR2 YYEEEE. The CDR3 length is 16 residues. V was cut by 0 bases and J by 6 bases, with 15 bases left in between. CDR3 in DNA: TGTGCCAGCAGCTTGGACTCCGGGAGAACGGCCGGGGAGCTGTTTTTT. It yields the protein CASSLDSGRTAGELFF.